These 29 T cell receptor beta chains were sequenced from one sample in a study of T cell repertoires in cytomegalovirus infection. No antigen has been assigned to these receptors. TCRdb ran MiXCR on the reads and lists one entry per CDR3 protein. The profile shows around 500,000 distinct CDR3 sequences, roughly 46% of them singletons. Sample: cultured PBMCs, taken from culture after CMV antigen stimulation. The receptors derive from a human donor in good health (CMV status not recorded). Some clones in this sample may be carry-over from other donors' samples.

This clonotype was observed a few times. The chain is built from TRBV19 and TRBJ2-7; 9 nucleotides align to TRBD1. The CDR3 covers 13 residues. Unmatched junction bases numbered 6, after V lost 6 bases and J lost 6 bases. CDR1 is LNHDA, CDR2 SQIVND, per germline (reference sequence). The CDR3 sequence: CASRETGGREQYF. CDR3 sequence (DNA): TGTGCCAGTAGGGAGACAGGGGGACGCGAGCAGTACTTC.

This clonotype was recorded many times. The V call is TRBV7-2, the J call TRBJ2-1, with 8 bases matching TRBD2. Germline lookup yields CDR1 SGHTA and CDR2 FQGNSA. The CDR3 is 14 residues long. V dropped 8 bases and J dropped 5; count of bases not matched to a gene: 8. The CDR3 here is CASSGRGGNNEQFF. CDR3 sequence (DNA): TGTGCCAGCTCTGGACGGGGGGGAAACAATGAGCAGTTCTTC.

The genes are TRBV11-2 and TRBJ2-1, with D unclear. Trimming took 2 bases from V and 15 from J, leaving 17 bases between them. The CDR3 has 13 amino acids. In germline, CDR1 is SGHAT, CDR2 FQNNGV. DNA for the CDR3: TGTGCCAGCAGCTTATTCTCCGATATACAACTGTTCTTC. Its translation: CASSLFSDIQLFF.

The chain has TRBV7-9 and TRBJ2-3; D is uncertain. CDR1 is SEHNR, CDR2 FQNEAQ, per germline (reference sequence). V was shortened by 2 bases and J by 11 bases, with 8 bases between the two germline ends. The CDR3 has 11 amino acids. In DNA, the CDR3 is TGTGCCAGCAGCTTATCTGGATGGCAGTATTTT. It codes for CASSLSGWQYF. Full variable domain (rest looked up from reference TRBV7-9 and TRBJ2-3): DTGVSQNPRHKITKRGQNVTFRCDPISEHNRLYWYRQTLGQGPEFLTYFQNEAQLEKSRLLSDRFSAERPKGSFSTLEIQRTEQGDSAMYLCASSLSGWQYFGPGTRLTVL.

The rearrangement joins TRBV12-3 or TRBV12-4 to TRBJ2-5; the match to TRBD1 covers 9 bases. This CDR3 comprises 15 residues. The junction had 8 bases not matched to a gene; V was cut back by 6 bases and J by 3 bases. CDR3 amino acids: CASRSGTGWEETQYF. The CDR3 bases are TGTGCCAGCAGATCCGGGACAGGGTGGGAAGAGACCCAGTACTTC.

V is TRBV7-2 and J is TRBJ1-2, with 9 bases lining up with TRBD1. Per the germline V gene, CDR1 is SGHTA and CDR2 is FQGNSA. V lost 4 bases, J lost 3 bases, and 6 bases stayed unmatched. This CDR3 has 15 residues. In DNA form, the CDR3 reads TGTGCCAGCAGCTATGACAGGGGGTATTACTATGGCTACACCTTC. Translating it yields CASSYDRGYYYGYTF.

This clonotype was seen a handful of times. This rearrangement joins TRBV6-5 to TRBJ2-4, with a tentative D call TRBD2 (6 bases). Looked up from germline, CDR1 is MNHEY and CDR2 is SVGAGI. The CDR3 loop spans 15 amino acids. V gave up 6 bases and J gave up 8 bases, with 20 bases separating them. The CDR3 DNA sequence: TGTGCCAGCAGCCGCAGGGTTCGGGGGATCGACATTCAGTACTTC. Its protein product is CASSRRVRGIDIQYF.

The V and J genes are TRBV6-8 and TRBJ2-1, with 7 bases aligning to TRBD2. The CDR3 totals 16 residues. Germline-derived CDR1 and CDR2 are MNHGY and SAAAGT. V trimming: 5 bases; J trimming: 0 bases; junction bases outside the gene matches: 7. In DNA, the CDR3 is TGTGCCAGCAGTCTATCTAGCGGCCCCTCCTACAATGAGCAGTTCTTC. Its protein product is CASSLSSGPSYNEQFF.

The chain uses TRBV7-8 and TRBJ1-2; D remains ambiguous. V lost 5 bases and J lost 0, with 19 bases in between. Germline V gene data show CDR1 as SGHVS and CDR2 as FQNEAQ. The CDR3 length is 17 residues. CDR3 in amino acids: CASSKSSDRISNYGYTF. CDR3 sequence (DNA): TGTGCCAGCAGCAAATCGTCGGACCGTATCTCTAACTATGGCTACACCTTC.

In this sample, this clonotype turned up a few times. CDR3 bases: TGTGCCAGCAGACCCATCCGCTTTCGCACAGATACGCAGTATTTT. Its translation: CASRPIRFRTDTQYF. The chain carries TRBV11-2 and TRBJ2-3; D ambiguous. Germline CDR1 SGHAT, CDR2 FQNNGV. This CDR3 comprises 15 residues. With 6 bases removed from V and 1 base from J, the gap between germline ends came to 14 bases.

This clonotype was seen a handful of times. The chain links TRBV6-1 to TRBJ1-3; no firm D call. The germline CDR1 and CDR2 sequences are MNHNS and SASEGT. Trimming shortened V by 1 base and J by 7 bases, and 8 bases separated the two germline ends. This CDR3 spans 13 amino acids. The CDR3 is CASSEGGGNTIYF. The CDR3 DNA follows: TGTGCCAGCAGTGAAGGAGGAGGGAACACCATATATTTT.

The chain's CDR3 is CSALLAAGTDTQYF. The CDR3, as DNA: TGCAGTGCTCTCCTAGCGGCGGGCACAGATACGCAGTATTTT. The V and J genes are TRBV20-1 and TRBJ2-3; 7 bases match TRBD2. V dropped 5 bases and J dropped 1; count of bases not matched to a gene: 6. Per germline, CDR1 DFQATT and CDR2 SNEGSKA (reference sequence). The CDR3 is made up of 14 amino acids.

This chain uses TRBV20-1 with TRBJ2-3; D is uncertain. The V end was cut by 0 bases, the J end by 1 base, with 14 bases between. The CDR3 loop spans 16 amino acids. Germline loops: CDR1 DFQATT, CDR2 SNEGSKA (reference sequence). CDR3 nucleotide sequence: TGCAGTGCTAGAGATAGTCGCTCTACCGGCACAGATACGCAGTATTTT. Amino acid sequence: CSARDSRSTGTDTQYF.

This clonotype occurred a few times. The CDR3 DNA sequence: TGCAGTGCTAGAGAGTTGGGGTATTCGGAAAAACTGTTTTTT. It translates to CSARELGYSEKLFF. This sequence joins TRBV20-1 and TRBJ1-4; the D is unclear. The CDR3 totals 14 residues. The V end lost 0 bases, the J end lost 8 bases, and 13 bases lay between the germline ends. Germline-derived CDR1 and CDR2 are DFQATT and SNEGSKA (reference sequence).

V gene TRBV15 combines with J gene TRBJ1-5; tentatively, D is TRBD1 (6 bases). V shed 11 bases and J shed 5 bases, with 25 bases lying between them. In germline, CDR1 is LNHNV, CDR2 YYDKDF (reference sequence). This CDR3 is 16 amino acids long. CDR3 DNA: TGTGCCTCGAGGGGGTCTCGCGGGGTAGGATATCAGCCCCAGCATTTT. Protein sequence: CASRGSRGVGYQPQHF. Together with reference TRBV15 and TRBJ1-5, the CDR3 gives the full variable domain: DAMVIQNPRYQVTQFGKPVTLSCSQTLNHNVMYWYQQKSSQAPKLLFHYYDKDFNNEADTPDNFQSRRPNTSFCFLDIRSPGLGDTAMYLCASRGSRGVGYQPQHFGDGTRLSIL.

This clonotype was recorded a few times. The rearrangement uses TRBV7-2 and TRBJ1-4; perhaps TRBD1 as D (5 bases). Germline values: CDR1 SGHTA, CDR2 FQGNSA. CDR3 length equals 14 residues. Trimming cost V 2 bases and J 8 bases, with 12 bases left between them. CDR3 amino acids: CASSLQGTGEKLFF. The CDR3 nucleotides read TGTGCCAGCAGCTTACAGGGCACGGGAGAAAAACTGTTTTTT.

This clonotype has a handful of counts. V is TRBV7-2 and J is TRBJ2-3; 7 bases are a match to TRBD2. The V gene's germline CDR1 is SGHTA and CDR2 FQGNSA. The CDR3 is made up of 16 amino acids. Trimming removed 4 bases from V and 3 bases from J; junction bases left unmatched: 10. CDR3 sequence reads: CASSWGGEGQTDTQYF. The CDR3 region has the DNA TGTGCCAGCAGCTGGGGGGGGGAGGGCCAGACAGATACGCAGTATTTT. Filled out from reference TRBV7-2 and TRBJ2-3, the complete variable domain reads GAGVSQSPSNKVTEKGKDVELRCDPISGHTALYWYRQSLGQGLEFLIYFQGNSAPDKSGLPSDRFSAERTGGSVSTLTIQRTQQEDSAVYLCASSWGGEGQTDTQYFGPGTRLTVL.

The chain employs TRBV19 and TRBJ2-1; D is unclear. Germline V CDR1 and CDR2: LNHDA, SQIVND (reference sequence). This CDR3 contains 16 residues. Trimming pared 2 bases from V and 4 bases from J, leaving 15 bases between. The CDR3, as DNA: TGTGCCAGTAGTATACGGGCCCACCACGGGTACAATGAGCAGTTCTTC. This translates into CASSIRAHHGYNEQFF.

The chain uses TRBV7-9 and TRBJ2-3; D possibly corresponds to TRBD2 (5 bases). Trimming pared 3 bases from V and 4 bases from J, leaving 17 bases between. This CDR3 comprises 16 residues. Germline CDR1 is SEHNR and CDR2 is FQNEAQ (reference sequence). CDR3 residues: CASSFLRGYGADTQYF. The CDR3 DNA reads TGTGCCAGCAGCTTTCTTCGGGGTTACGGGGCAGATACGCAGTATTTT.

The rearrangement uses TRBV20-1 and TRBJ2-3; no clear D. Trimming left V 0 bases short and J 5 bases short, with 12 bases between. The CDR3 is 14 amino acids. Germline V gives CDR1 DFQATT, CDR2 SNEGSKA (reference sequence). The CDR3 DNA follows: TGCAGTGCTAGAGATATGGTAGAAAAAGATACGCAGTATTTT. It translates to CSARDMVEKDTQYF.

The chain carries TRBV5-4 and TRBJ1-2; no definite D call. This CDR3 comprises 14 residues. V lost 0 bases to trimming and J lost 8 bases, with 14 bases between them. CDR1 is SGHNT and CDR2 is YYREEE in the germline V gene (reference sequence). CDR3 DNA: TGTGCCAGCAGCTTGGTTGGCCATGAGGTCGGCTACACCTTC. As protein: CASSLVGHEVGYTF.

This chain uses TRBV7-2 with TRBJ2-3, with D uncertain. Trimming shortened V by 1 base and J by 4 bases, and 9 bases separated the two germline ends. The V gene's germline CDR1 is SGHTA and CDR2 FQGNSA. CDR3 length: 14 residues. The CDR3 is CASSLGLTSDTQYF. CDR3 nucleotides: TGTGCCAGCAGCTTAGGTCTCACGTCAGATACGCAGTATTTT.

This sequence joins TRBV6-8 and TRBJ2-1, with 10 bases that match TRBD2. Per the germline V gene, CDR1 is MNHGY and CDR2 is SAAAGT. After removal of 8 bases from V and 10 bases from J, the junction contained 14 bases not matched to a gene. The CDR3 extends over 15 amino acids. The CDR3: CASATGLAAEAEQFF. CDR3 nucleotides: TGTGCCAGCGCTACCGGACTAGCGGCCGAAGCAGAGCAGTTCTTC.

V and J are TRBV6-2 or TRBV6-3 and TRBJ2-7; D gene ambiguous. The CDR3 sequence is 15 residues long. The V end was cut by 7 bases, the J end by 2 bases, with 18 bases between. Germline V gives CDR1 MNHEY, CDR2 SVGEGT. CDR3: CASTMGFRIAYEQYF. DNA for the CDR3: TGTGCCAGCACCATGGGCTTTCGGATCGCCTACGAGCAGTACTTC.

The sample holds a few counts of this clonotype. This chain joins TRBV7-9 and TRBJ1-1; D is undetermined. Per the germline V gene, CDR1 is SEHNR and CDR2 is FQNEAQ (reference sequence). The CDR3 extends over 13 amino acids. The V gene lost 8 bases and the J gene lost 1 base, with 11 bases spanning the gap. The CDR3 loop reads CASHLVGNTEAFF. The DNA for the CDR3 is TGTGCCAGCCACTTGGTCGGGAACACTGAAGCTTTCTTT.

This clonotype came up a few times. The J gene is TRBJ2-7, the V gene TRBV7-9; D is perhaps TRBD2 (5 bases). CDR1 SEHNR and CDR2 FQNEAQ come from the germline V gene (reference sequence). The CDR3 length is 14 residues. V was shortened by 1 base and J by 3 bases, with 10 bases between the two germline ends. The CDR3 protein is CASSLDPGNYEQYF. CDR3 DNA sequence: TGTGCCAGCAGCTTAGACCCCGGGAACTACGAGCAGTACTTC.

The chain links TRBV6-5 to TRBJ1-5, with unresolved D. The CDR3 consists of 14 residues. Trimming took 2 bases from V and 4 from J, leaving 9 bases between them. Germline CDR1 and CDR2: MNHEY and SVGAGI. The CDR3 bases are TGTGCCAGCAGTTACGATCAGGAAAATCAGCCCCAGCATTTT. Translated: CASSYDQENQPQHF.

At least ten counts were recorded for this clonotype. This chain's CDR3 is CSVVLGAGGETQYF. The CDR3 DNA reads TGCAGCGTTGTACTAGGCGCAGGGGGAGAGACCCAGTACTTC. The chain is built from TRBV29-1 and TRBJ2-5; 7 bases are shared with TRBD1. Germline assignment: CDR1 SQVTM and CDR2 ANQGSEA. The CDR3 totals 14 residues. Unmatched junction bases numbered 9, after V lost 4 bases and J lost 4 bases. The full variable domain, completed using reference TRBV29-1 and TRBJ2-5, is SAVISQKPSRDICQRGTSLTIQCQVDSQVTMMFWYRQQPGQSLTLIATANQGSEATYESGFVIDKFPISRPNLTFSTLTVSNMSPEDSSIYLCSVVLGAGGETQYFGPGTRLLVL.

CDR3 loop: CAISEGHPRGTEAFF. The CDR3 nucleotides are TGTGCCATCAGTGAGGGACACCCTCGAGGCACTGAAGCTTTCTTT. The chain employs TRBV10-3 and TRBJ1-1; perhaps TRBD1 as D (5 bases). The V end was cut by 2 bases, the J end by 4 bases, with 14 bases between. This CDR3 has 15 residues. Per germline, CDR1 ENHRY and CDR2 SYGVKD.